Shown below are 29 T cell receptor beta chains from a single sample sequenced in a study of cytomegalovirus exposure and HLA in healthy donors. Primers included in the PCR were 60 Vbeta and 13 Jbeta primers. Repertoires were generated with immunoSEQ multiplex PCR, while TCRdb's copy carries only in-frame clones and drops some. The table includes 90,000 to 150,000 clones, 74% detected once. Input material: PBMCs. Source of these receptors: a human donor in good health.

The V and J genes are TRBV27 and TRBJ2-7; the match to TRBD2 covers 10 bases. This CDR3 is built from 14 residues. Losses at the gene ends were 5 bases for V and 7 bases for J; bases not matched to a gene: 8. Germline CDR1 MNHEY, CDR2 SMNVEV (reference sequence). The CDR3 nucleotides read TGTGCCAGCAGTAATAGCGGGGGGCTGGAGGAGCAGTACTTC. It translates to CASSNSGGLEEQYF.

This sequence joins TRBV14 and TRBJ1-1, with TRBD1 matching over 7 bases. The CDR3 consists of 17 residues. Per the germline V gene, CDR1 is SGHDN and CDR2 is FVKESK. Trimming removed 0 bases from V and 5 bases from J; junction bases left unmatched: 12. CDR3 protein: CASSQEGWAGGRTEAFF. CDR3 sequence (DNA): TGTGCCAGCAGCCAAGAGGGATGGGCAGGGGGAAGGACTGAAGCTTTCTTT. Together with reference TRBV14 and TRBJ1-1, the CDR3 gives the full variable domain: EAGVTQFPSHSVIEKGQTVTLRCDPISGHDNLYWYRRVMGKEIKFLLHFVKESKQDESGMPNNRFLAERTGGTYSTLKVQPAELEDSGVYFCASSQEGWAGGRTEAFFGQGTRLTVV.

The chain combines TRBV10-3 with TRBJ1-3; 7 nucleotides match TRBD1. From germline, CDR1 is ENHRY and CDR2 SYGVKD. The CDR3 runs 17 residues. The V and J ends lost 4 bases and 1 base, in that order; junction bases with no gene match: 10. The CDR3 nucleotides read TGTGCCATCAGTGCACAGGGGCCTTCCTTTTCTGGAAACACCATATATTTT. It specifies CAISAQGPSFSGNTIYF.

The V and J genes are TRBV30 and TRBJ2-5; TRBD2 matches at 9 bases. This CDR3 region has 16 residues. The J segment lost 4 bases and the V segment lost 0 bases, leaving 9 bases of the junction unmatched. Germline CDR1 reads GTSNPN; CDR2 reads SVGIG (reference sequence). The CDR3 DNA reads as TGTGCCTGGAGTGTAGGCGGGGGGGCGTTTGGAGAGACCCAGTACTTC. Translation gives CAWSVGGGAFGETQYF.

This clone was counted once. The genes are TRBV7-2 and TRBJ2-4; D is unresolved. From germline, CDR1 is SGHTA and CDR2 FQGNSA. Trimming took off 6 bases at V and 0 bases at J, with 6 bases between the two ends. The CDR3 has 13 amino acids. CDR3 nucleotides: TGTGCCAGCAGTTCACTAGCCAAAAACATTCAGTACTTC. As protein: CASSSLAKNIQYF.

Concerning this clone: Other DNA sequences in the same sample also yield this CDR3. The chain recombines TRBV5-1 with TRBJ1-4; TRBD1 is a possible D gene (5 bases). The germline V gene encodes CDR1 SGHRS and CDR2 YFSETQ. The CDR3 spans 13 residues. The V gene lost 6 bases and the J gene lost 4 bases, with 10 bases spanning the gap. The CDR3 nucleotides read TGCGCCAGCACCGGGGGGGATAATGAAAAACTGTTTTTT. This encodes CASTGGDNEKLFF.

This clone has only a few counts. The chain is built from TRBV2 and TRBJ2-5; D might be TRBD2 (6 bases). The germline gives CDR1 SNHLY, CDR2 FYNNEI. Trimming removed 6 bases at V and 9 bases at J, with 14 bases between. This CDR3 has 12 residues. The CDR3 is CASRTSGVAQYF. CDR3 DNA sequence: TGTGCCAGCAGGACTAGTGGGGTGGCCCAGTACTTC.

This CDR3 is CASSSGQPTGNTIYF. Written as DNA, the CDR3 is TGCGCCAGCAGCTCCGGACAGCCAACTGGAAACACCATATATTTT. V is TRBV5-1 and J is TRBJ1-3, with TRBD1 as a possible D gene (6 bases). Germline V gene data show CDR1 as SGHRS and CDR2 as YFSETQ. The CDR3 loop spans 15 amino acids. Trimming pared 3 bases from V and 2 bases from J, leaving 12 bases between.

The chain couples TRBV5-1 to TRBJ1-2, with unresolved D. Per germline, CDR1 SGHRS and CDR2 YFSETQ. The CDR3 spans 13 residues. Trimming shortened V by 5 bases and J by 0 bases, and 8 bases separated the two germline ends. CDR3 nucleotide sequence: TGCGCCAGCAGGGAAACTACTAACTATGGCTACACCTTC. It codes for CASRETTNYGYTF.

The CDR3 loop reads CASLQGTSGEQYF. In DNA form, the CDR3 reads TGTGCCAGCCTTCAGGGTACGTCGGGCGAGCAGTACTTC. The chain joins TRBV28 to TRBJ2-7, with D possibly TRBD1 on 5 matching bases. The CDR3 sequence is 13 residues long. Germline V gene lookup returns CDR1 MDHEN and CDR2 SYDVKM. V was shortened by 8 bases and J by 6 bases, with 17 bases between the two germline ends.

The chain links TRBV4-2 to TRBJ2-7; a weak D match, TRBD2 (5 bases). The CDR3 has 15 residues. CDR1 LGHNA and CDR2 YNFKEQ come from the germline V gene. V gave up 2 bases and J gave up 7 bases, with 18 bases separating them. The CDR3 nucleotides read TGTGCCAGCAGCCAAACGGGTGGGTCGGAGGAAGAGCAGTACTTC. It yields the protein CASSQTGGSEEEQYF.

Concerning this clone itself: Other DNA sequences in this sample translate to the same CDR3. The V gene is TRBV4-3, the J gene TRBJ1-6; D remains ambiguous. The V gene's germline CDR1 is LGHNA and CDR2 YSLEER. V lost 0 bases to trimming and J lost 4 bases, with 7 bases between them. The length of the CDR3 is 15 residues. This chain's CDR3 is CASSQDRVYNSPLHF. CDR3 nucleotides: TGCGCCAGCAGCCAAGATCGGGTGTATAATTCACCCCTCCACTTT.

This sequence joins TRBV23-1 and TRBJ1-2, with D possibly matching TRBD1 (6 bases). TRBV23-1 is placed among ORFs of uncertain function. Trimming removed 6 bases at V and 4 bases at J, with 12 bases between. This CDR3 has 13 residues. The CDR3 spells CASSLTGCYGYTF. In DNA, the CDR3 is TGCGCCAGCAGCCTTACAGGGTGCTATGGCTACACCTTC.

This clone was counted a few times. CDR3 residues: CASSRQGDIDTQYF. The CDR3 DNA reads as TGTGCCAGCTCTAGACAGGGCGATATAGATACGCAGTATTTT. V gene TRBV6-6 combines with J gene TRBJ2-3; 7 bases fit TRBD1. J gave up 5 bases and V 8 bases, and 10 bases lay outside the gene matches. The germline gives CDR1 MNHNY, CDR2 SVGAGI (reference sequence). There are 14 residues in the CDR3.

This chain links TRBV7-9 with TRBJ1-4, with 9 bases that match TRBD1. CDR1 is SEHNR, CDR2 FQNEAQ, per germline (reference sequence). The CDR3 consists of 15 residues. Trimming took 6 bases from V and 8 from J; bases not matched to a gene: 10. In DNA form, the CDR3 reads TGTGCCAGCAGTATCGGGGACAGGGTCCTGGAAAAACTGTTTTTT. Translating it yields CASSIGDRVLEKLFF.

This clone was seen once. The gene calls are TRBV6-4 and TRBJ2-3, with TRBD2 matching over 9 bases. V dropped 4 bases and J dropped 1; count of bases not matched to a gene: 0. The CDR3 extends over 14 amino acids. Per germline, CDR1 MRHNA and CDR2 SNTAGT. The CDR3 loop reads CASSASGGTDTQYF. Written as DNA, the CDR3 is TGTGCCAGCAGTGCTAGCGGGGGCACAGATACGCAGTATTTT.

The rearrangement uses TRBV7-2 and TRBJ2-2; TRBD2 might be the D (5 bases). Germline V gene lookup returns CDR1 SGHTA and CDR2 FQGNSA. Trimming took off 5 bases at V and 8 bases at J, with 15 bases between the two ends. The CDR3 contains 14 residues. CDR3 sequence (DNA): TGTGCCAGCAGCCCGGAGTCGGGATTAGGGGAGCTGTTTTTT. Protein: CASSPESGLGELFF.

This rearrangement joins TRBV27 to TRBJ1-6; no clear D. The CDR3 runs to 15 residues. V shed 3 bases and J shed 1 base, with 7 bases lying between them. Germline loops: CDR1 MNHEY, CDR2 SMNVEV (reference sequence). In DNA form, the CDR3 reads TGTGCCAGCAGTTTGAGAGTATCCTATAATTCACCCCTCCACTTT. It is translated as CASSLRVSYNSPLHF.

The genes are TRBV5-4 and TRBJ2-2; 7 bases map to TRBD1. This CDR3 region has 16 residues. In germline, CDR1 is SGHNT, CDR2 YYREEE (reference sequence). After removal of 4 bases from V and 1 base from J, the junction contained 7 bases not matched to a gene. CDR3 bases: TGTGCCAGCAGCCCGGGACAGCCGATGAACACCGGGGAGCTGTTTTTT. Its translation is CASSPGQPMNTGELFF. The entire variable domain, with the rest obtained from reference TRBV5-4 and TRBJ2-2, is as follows: ETGVTQSPTHLIKTRGQQVTLRCSSQSGHNTVSWYQQALGQGPQFIFQYYREEENGRGNFPPRFSGLQFPNYSSELNVNALELDDSALYLCASSPGQPMNTGELFFGEGSRLTVL.

CDR3 sequence reads: CASRLNRHNQPQHF. As DNA, the CDR3 is TGTGCCAGCAGACTCAACAGACACAATCAGCCCCAGCATTTT. The gene calls are TRBV27 and TRBJ1-5; D is unclear. The CDR3 runs to 14 residues. The germline V gene has CDR1 MNHEY and CDR2 SMNVEV (reference sequence). With 6 bases removed from V and 3 bases from J, the gap between germline ends came to 12 bases.

The CDR3 region has the DNA TGTGCCAGCAGTGAATTAGCGGGAGTGAGTCGCGAGCAGTACTTC. Translated: CASSELAGVSREQYF. The chain links TRBV6-1 to TRBJ2-7; TRBD2 aligns across 9 bases. The length of the CDR3 is 15 residues. The V gene end was trimmed by 2 bases and the J gene end by 6 bases; junction bases not matched to a gene: 8. Germline V gene data show CDR1 as MNHNS and CDR2 as SASEGT.

This clone appeared once. The DNA for the CDR3 is TGTGCCAGTAGTATGGGTCGTACAGAGTACAATCAGCCCCAGCATTTT. The encoded protein is CASSMGRTEYNQPQHF. V usage is TRBV19 and J usage is TRBJ1-5, with unresolved D. CDR3 length: 16 amino acids. V lost 3 bases, J lost 3 bases, and 15 bases lay in between. Per the germline V gene, CDR1 is LNHDA and CDR2 is SQIVND (reference sequence).

This clone turned up a few times. The CDR3 nucleotides are TGTGCCAGCAGTGCCCAGGGGGCGAATCAGCCCCAGCATTTT. This codes for CASSAQGANQPQHF. The V and J genes are TRBV2 and TRBJ1-5; TRBD1 matches 8 bases. The CDR3 covers 14 residues. Trimming at V came to 4 bases and at J to 4 bases, leaving 3 bases not matched to a gene. The germline CDR1 and CDR2 sequences are SNHLY and FYNNEI.

The chain uses TRBV10-3 and TRBJ2-7; 7 bases align to TRBD2. V lost 8 bases to trimming and J lost 3 bases; unmatched junction nucleotides: 1. There are 11 residues in the CDR3. Germline loops: CDR1 ENHRY, CDR2 SYGVKD. Written as DNA, the CDR3 is TGTGCCATCGGGGGGGACTACGAGCAGTACTTC. Its translation: CAIGGDYEQYF.

This chain connects TRBV19 to TRBJ1-5; TRBD1 matches 11 bases. This CDR3 is built from 15 residues. Trimming at V came to 5 bases and at J to 4 bases, leaving 4 bases not matched to a gene. Germline V lookup: CDR1 LNHDA, CDR2 SQIVND (reference sequence). CDR3 amino acids: CASSRDRGSNQPQHF. CDR3 nucleotides: TGTGCCAGTAGTCGGGACAGGGGGTCAAATCAGCCCCAGCATTTT. The full variable domain, its missing parts supplied by reference TRBV19 and TRBJ1-5, is DGGITQSPKYLFRKEGQNVTLSCEQNLNHDAMYWYRQDPGQGLRLIYYSQIVNDFQKGDIAEGYSVSREKKESFPLTVTSAQKNPTAFYLCASSRDRGSNQPQHFGDGTRLSIL.

The chain employs TRBV28 and TRBJ1-1; D is unresolved. V lost 3 bases and J lost 8, with 10 bases in between. CDR1 and CDR2 from the germline V gene are MDHEN and SYDVKM. This CDR3 is 12 amino acids long. CDR3 sequence reads: CASSFLGREAFF. Here the CDR3 DNA reads TGTGCCAGCAGTTTCTTGGGCAGGGAAGCTTTCTTT.

The V and J genes are TRBV18 and TRBJ1-2; D is perhaps TRBD1 (6 bases). Germline values: CDR1 KGHSH, CDR2 LQKENI. V was clipped by 3 bases and J by 8 bases, with 13 bases between them. The CDR3 is made up of 13 amino acids. The CDR3 sequence is CASSPSRGDGYTF. In DNA form, the CDR3 reads TGTGCCAGCTCACCGAGCAGGGGCGACGGCTACACCTTC.

This clone was seen a handful of times. V gene TRBV5-6 combines with J gene TRBJ1-1; unclear D gene. The V gene lost 4 bases and the J gene lost 8 bases, with 15 bases spanning the gap. Germline V gene data show CDR1 as SGHDT and CDR2 as YYEEEE. This CDR3 comprises 13 residues. The CDR3 reads CASSTLGGHEAFF. In DNA form, the CDR3 reads TGTGCCAGCAGCACCCTGGGAGGGCACGAAGCTTTCTTT. Supplemented by reference TRBV5-6 and TRBJ1-1, the full variable domain reads DAGVTQSPTHLIKTRGQQVTLRCSPKSGHDTVSWYQQALGQGPQFIFQYYEEEERQRGNFPDRFSGHQFPNYSSELNVNALLLGDSALYLCASSTLGGHEAFFGQGTRLTVV.

This clone was seen only a few times. This chain links TRBV25-1 with TRBJ1-5, with D possibly being TRBD1 (6 bases). Trimming took 2 bases from V and 6 from J, leaving 11 bases between them. CDR3 length: 14 residues. Germline lookup yields CDR1 MGHDK and CDR2 SYGVNS. The CDR3 coding sequence is TGTGCCAGCAGTGAAATGGGGACAATTCAGCCCCAGCATTTT. Amino acid sequence: CASSEMGTIQPQHF.